The present entry profiles one TCR beta chain with its context. These data come from a study of blood T cell repertoires in COVID-19. Study-wide context: PBMCs, B-cell-depleted T cells, or T cells provided the cDNA or gDNA that made up the material.

In the original analysis: For nucleated cells, counts were estimated from reference gene primer amplification. Data came from immunoSEQ multiplex PCR; TCRdb stores just in-frame clones and leaves some out. V and J calls plus clone size are reproduced from that table; the DNA served to infer D and trimming. The repertoire has more than 200,000 clones, around 88% of them found once; the top ten carry under 1.5%. Trimming took 0 bases from V and 2 from J, leaving 13 bases between them. The CDR3 runs to 16 residues. Germline CDR1 and CDR2: SGHRS and YFSETQ. The V and J genes are TRBV5-1 and TRBJ2-3; D is ambiguous. The sequence derives from an elderly man with acute or convalescent COVID-19. Sequencing was carried out using peripheral blood. In nucleotides, the CDR3 is TGCGCCAGCAGCTTGGATGGCAGGTCCGACACAGATACGCAGTATTTT. Translated: CASSLDGRSDTDTQYF.